This is a list of T cell receptor beta chains from one sample in a study of blood T cells in healthy people across ages. TCRdb used MiXCR to reprocess the 5' RACE reads, holding one entry per CDR3 protein. The sample includes 1,300,000 or so distinct CDR3 sequences, 55% to 75% of them seen just once. Material for sequencing was blood. The origin of the receptors is a man aged 18 to 35 in good health. Both conserved end residues are part of each CDR3. The D gene is left open where the match is weak. Clone size is not always given. Where it is, it says once, few, many or a class for expanded clones.

>-|TRBJ1-5|TRBV2|-
TGTGCCAGCAGTGGATTCAGAAATCAGCCCCAGCATTTT
CASSGFRNQPQHF
>few|TRBJ2-5|TRBV27|TRBD1
TGTGCCAGCAGTCTGGGGACAGGGATTTGGCAAGAGACCCAGTACTTC
CASSLGTGIWQETQYF
>many|TRBJ2-1|TRBV20-1|TRBD1
TGCAGTGCTACATCAGACAGGGGACTCAACTTTGGTTTTCGGCAGTTCTTC
CSATSDRGLNFGFRQFF
>-|TRBJ1-1|TRBV6-2/TRBV6-3|-
TGTGCCAGCAGTGCCTACACTATCCGGCGTAGGACTGAAGCTTTCTTT
CASSAYTIRRRTEAFF
>-|TRBJ2-1|TRBV6-5|-
TGTGCCAGCAGTTCCCTTCTATTTAGTTTTGACGGAAGCTCCTACAATGAGCAGTTCTTC
CASSSLLFSFDGSSYNEQFF
>-|TRBJ1-1|TRBV28|TRBD1
TGTGCCAGCAGTTTATCCTGGACAGGGGGCAGAGCTTTCTTT
CASSLSWTGGRAFF
>-|TRBJ2-3|TRBV6-1|TRBD2
TGTGCCAGCAGTGGGGTAGCGGGGTTGGATACGCAGTATTTT
CASSGVAGLDTQYF
>-|TRBJ1-1|TRBV30|-
TGTGCCTGGAGTGTATTCACGAACACTGAAGCTTTCTTT
CAWSVFTNTEAFF
>-|TRBJ2-7|TRBV7-2|TRBD1
TGTGCCAGCAGCTTGACACAGGGGTTTTCCTACGAGCAGTACTTC
CASSLTQGFSYEQYF
>-|TRBJ1-2|TRBV10-2|TRBD1
TGCGCCAGCAGCCACCCCGGGACAGGGGAAGACTACACCTTC
CASSHPGTGEDYTF